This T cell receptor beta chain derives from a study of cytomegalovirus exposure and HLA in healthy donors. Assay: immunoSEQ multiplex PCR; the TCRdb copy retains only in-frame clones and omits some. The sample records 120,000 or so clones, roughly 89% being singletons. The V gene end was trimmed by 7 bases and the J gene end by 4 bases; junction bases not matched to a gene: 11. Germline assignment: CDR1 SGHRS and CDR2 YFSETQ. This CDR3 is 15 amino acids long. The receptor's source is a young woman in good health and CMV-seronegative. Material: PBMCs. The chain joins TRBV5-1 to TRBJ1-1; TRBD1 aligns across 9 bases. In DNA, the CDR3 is TGCGCCAGCCGAGAAAAAACGGGACAGGGCACTGAAGCTTTCTTT. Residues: CASREKTGQGTEAFF.